This is a list of T cell receptor beta chains from one sample in a study of cytomegalovirus exposure and HLA in healthy donors. Produced via immunoSEQ multiplex PCR; TCRdb's table is partial and in-frame only. In total, the table holds approximately 170,000 clones. The sequenced sample consisted of PBMCs. The receptors were gathered from a woman between 18 and 29 years old in good health and CMV-seropositive. Each CDR3 is given with its conserved first and last residue. D genes are given only for firm matches.

.	TRBV6-5	TRBJ1-6	CASRQTNSPLHF	TGTGCCAGCCGACAGACAAATTCACCCCTCCACTTT
.	TRBV18	TRBJ2-2	CASSPPGSLGQFGELFF	TGTGCCAGCTCACCACCGGGGTCACTAGGACAGTTCGGGGAGCTGTTTTTT
.	TRBV7-6	TRBJ2-5	CASSLGGSDGTQYF	TGTGCCAGCAGCTTAGGAGGGTCCGACGGGACCCAGTACTTC
.	TRBV6-5	TRBJ2-7	CASSYSNRPYEQYF	TGTGCCAGCAGTTACTCTAACAGACCCTACGAGCAGTACTTC
.	TRBV6-1	TRBJ2-1	CASSTLGSSYNEQFF	TGTGCCAGCAGCACTTTGGGGAGCTCCTACAATGAGCAGTTCTTC
.	TRBV18	TRBJ1-1	CASSPEARNTEAFF	TGTGCCAGCTCACCAGAAGCAAGGAACACTGAAGCTTTCTTT
.	TRBV4-2	TRBJ2-1	CASSQGVSSYNEQFF	TGTGCCAGCAGCCAAGGCGTGAGCTCCTACAATGAGCAGTTCTTC
.	TRBV7-9	TRBJ1-5	CASSSGGVRNQPQHF	TGTGCCAGCAGCTCGGGGGGTGTACGAAATCAGCCCCAGCATTTT
.	TRBV5-1	TRBJ1-1	CASSPQVNTEAFF	TGCGCCAGCAGCCCTCAGGTGAACACTGAAGCTTTCTTT
TRBD1	TRBV10-2	TRBJ2-7	CASSEGDRVVYEQYF	TGCGCCAGCAGTGAGGGGGACAGGGTCGTCTACGAGCAGTACTTC
TRBD2	TRBV7-3	TRBJ2-3	CASSLGLAGYDTQYF	TGTGCCAGCAGCTTAGGGCTAGCGGGGTACGATACGCAGTATTTT
.	TRBV7-2	TRBJ2-7	CASSLRGAGYEQYF	TGTGCCAGCAGCTTACGGGGGGCGGGTTACGAGCAGTACTTC
.	TRBV2	TRBJ1-2	CASTPGGGYTF	TGTGCCAGCACCCCTGGGGGCGGCTACACCTTC
.	TRBV4-3	TRBJ2-1	CASSQDLIARGSYNEQFF	TGCGCCAGCAGCCAAGATTTAATAGCGCGGGGCTCCTACAATGAGCAGTTCTTC
TRBD2	TRBV7-8	TRBJ2-3	CASSTAGGPTDTQYF	TGTGCCAGCAGCACGGCGGGGGGCCCCACAGATACGCAGTATTTT
TRBD1	TRBV12-5	TRBJ1-5	CASGLDYGTGGQGPQHF	TGTGCTAGTGGTTTGGACTACGGGACAGGGGGCCAGGGGCCCCAGCATTTT
.	TRBV29-1	TRBJ1-1	CSVERRGHTEAFF	TGCAGCGTTGAGCGTAGGGGCCACACTGAAGCTTTCTTT
TRBD2	TRBV19	TRBJ2-2	CASSIGPTSGRAEDGTGELFF	TGTGCCAGTAGTATTGGTCCGACTAGCGGGAGGGCCGAAGATGGAACCGGGGAGCTGTTTTTT
.	TRBV4-2	TRBJ2-2	CASSQTAPAGTNTGELFF	TGTGCCAGCAGCCAGACTGCTCCCGCGGGTACGAACACCGGGGAGCTGTTTTTT
.	TRBV25-1	TRBJ1-1	CASSESVEAFF	TGTGCCAGCAGTGAATCCGTGGAAGCTTTCTTT
.	TRBV4-1	TRBJ1-4	CASSQEALPGVEKLFF	TGCGCCAGCAGCCAAGAGGCCTTGCCCGGGGTTGAAAAACTGTTTTTT
.	TRBV29-1	TRBJ1-2	CSVETDNYGYTF	TGCAGCGTTGAGACAGACAACTATGGCTACACCTTC
.	TRBV2	TRBJ2-7	CASREGAKEYF	TGTGCCAGCAGGGAGGGGGCGAAGGAGTACTTC
.	TRBV7-8	TRBJ2-3	CASSPDRWDTQYF	TGTGCCAGCAGCCCAGACAGGTGGGATACGCAGTATTTT
TRBD2	TRBV5-1	TRBJ2-3	CASSFRGGGSSTDTQYF	TGCGCCAGCAGCTTCCGTGGGGGGGGATCTAGCACAGATACGCAGTATTTT
TRBD2	TRBV9	TRBJ2-5	CASSAGPGGGYVETQYF	TGTGCCAGCAGCGCGGGTCCAGGCGGGGGGTACGTAGAGACCCAGTACTTC
.	TRBV7-8	TRBJ2-2	CASSIAGAGELFF	TGTGCCAGCAGCATCGCCGGAGCCGGGGAGCTGTTTTTT
TRBD1	TRBV6-1	TRBJ1-2	CASSGINRGLNYGYTF	TGTGCCAGCAGTGGAATTAACAGGGGGCTTAACTATGGCTACACCTTC
.	TRBV5-6	TRBJ2-7	CASSPDSSYEQYF	TGTGCCAGCAGTCCGGACAGTTCCTACGAGCAGTACTTC
TRBD1	TRBV5-8	TRBJ1-4	CASSLAGTEWEKLFF	TGTGCCAGCAGCTTGGCAGGGACAGAATGGGAAAAACTGTTTTTT
TRBD1	TRBV19	TRBJ1-3	CASRRDRGGFTSGNTIYF	TGTGCCAGTAGGCGGGACAGGGGTGGCTTTACCTCTGGAAACACCATATATTTT
.	TRBV18	TRBJ1-6	CASSPAPGDNSPLHF	TGTGCCAGCTCTCCGGCCCCCGGGGATAATTCACCCCTCCACTTT
.	TRBV6-1	TRBJ1-4	CASSDSDRLNEKLFF	TGTGCCAGCAGTGACAGTGACAGACTCAATGAAAAACTGTTTTTT
.	TRBV9	TRBJ1-4	CASSVATQGLGGKLFF	TGTGCCAGCAGCGTAGCTACGCAGGGACTCGGCGGAAAACTGTTTTTT
.	TRBV19	TRBJ2-4	CASSIEGGFLKNIQYF	TGTGCCAGTAGTATAGAGGGGGGATTCCTCAAAAACATTCAGTACTTC
.	TRBV5-1	TRBJ2-7	CASSLGQAREQYF	TGCGCCAGCAGCTTGGGACAGGCAAGGGAGCAGTACTTC
TRBD1	TRBV6-6	TRBJ1-5	CASSPAGTGSNQPQHF	TGTGCCAGCAGCCCTGCCGGGACAGGAAGCAATCAGCCCCAGCATTTT
.	TRBV9	TRBJ2-1	CASSVAGRDEQFF	TGTGCCAGCAGCGTAGCCGGCAGGGATGAGCAGTTCTTC
.	TRBV2	TRBJ2-3	CASSASPGVQYF	TGTGCCAGCAGCGCAAGTCCTGGAGTCCAGTATTTT
.	TRBV18	TRBJ2-4	CASSLVPKNIQYF	TGTGCCAGCTCACTAGTCCCCAAAAACATTCAGTACTTC
.	TRBV6-5	TRBJ1-6	CASSSGLLNSPLHF	TGTGCCAGCAGTTCAGGGCTACTTAATTCACCCCTCCACTTT
.	TRBV2	TRBJ2-7	CASSDGEGVYEQYF	TGTGCCAGCAGTGATGGGGAAGGGGTCTACGAGCAGTACTTC
.	TRBV4-3	TRBJ1-1	CASSQGGQPEEAFF	TGCGCCAGCAGCCAAGGTGGACAGCCGGAAGAAGCTTTCTTT
TRBD1	TRBV12-5	TRBJ1-3	CASGYRGIFSGNTIYF	TGTGCTAGTGGTTACAGGGGTATCTTCTCTGGAAACACCATATATTTT
TRBD1	TRBV12-5	TRBJ1-5	CASGLGVGQGNQPQHF	TGTGCTAGTGGTTTGGGGGTGGGACAGGGCAATCAGCCCCAGCATTTT
TRBD1	TRBV7-2	TRBJ1-1	CASSWIPGQPYRTEAFF	TGTGCCAGCAGCTGGATCCCGGGACAGCCCTATCGAACTGAAGCTTTCTTT
TRBD1	TRBV30	TRBJ2-7	CAWSGQGYSYEQYF	TGTGCCTGGAGTGGACAGGGATACTCCTACGAGCAGTACTTC
.	TRBV5-1	TRBJ1-1	CASSLGGTNTEAFF	TGCGCCAGCAGCTTGGGAGGCACGAACACTGAAGCTTTCTTT
.	TRBV19	TRBJ2-1	CASAVGTGYNEQFF	TGTGCCAGCGCGGTGGGGACTGGGTACAATGAGCAGTTCTTC
.	TRBV5-6	TRBJ2-3	CASSLAGTDTQYF	TGTGCCAGCAGCTTGGCAGGGACAGATACGCAGTATTTT
TRBD2	TRBV6-1	TRBJ2-1	CASSGRLAGGLEQFF	TGTGCCAGCAGTGGCCGACTAGCGGGGGGGCTTGAGCAGTTCTTC
TRBD1	TRBV7-3	TRBJ2-7	CASSRGQGEEQYF	TGTGCCAGCAGTCGGGGACAGGGCGAAGAGCAGTACTTC
.	TRBV5-4	TRBJ2-1	CASSLEAVSVGEQFF	TGTGCCAGCAGCTTGGAGGCGGTCTCGGTTGGGGAGCAGTTCTTC
.	TRBV27	TRBJ2-2	CASTATANTGELFF	TGTGCCAGCACCGCGACAGCAAACACCGGGGAGCTGTTTTTT